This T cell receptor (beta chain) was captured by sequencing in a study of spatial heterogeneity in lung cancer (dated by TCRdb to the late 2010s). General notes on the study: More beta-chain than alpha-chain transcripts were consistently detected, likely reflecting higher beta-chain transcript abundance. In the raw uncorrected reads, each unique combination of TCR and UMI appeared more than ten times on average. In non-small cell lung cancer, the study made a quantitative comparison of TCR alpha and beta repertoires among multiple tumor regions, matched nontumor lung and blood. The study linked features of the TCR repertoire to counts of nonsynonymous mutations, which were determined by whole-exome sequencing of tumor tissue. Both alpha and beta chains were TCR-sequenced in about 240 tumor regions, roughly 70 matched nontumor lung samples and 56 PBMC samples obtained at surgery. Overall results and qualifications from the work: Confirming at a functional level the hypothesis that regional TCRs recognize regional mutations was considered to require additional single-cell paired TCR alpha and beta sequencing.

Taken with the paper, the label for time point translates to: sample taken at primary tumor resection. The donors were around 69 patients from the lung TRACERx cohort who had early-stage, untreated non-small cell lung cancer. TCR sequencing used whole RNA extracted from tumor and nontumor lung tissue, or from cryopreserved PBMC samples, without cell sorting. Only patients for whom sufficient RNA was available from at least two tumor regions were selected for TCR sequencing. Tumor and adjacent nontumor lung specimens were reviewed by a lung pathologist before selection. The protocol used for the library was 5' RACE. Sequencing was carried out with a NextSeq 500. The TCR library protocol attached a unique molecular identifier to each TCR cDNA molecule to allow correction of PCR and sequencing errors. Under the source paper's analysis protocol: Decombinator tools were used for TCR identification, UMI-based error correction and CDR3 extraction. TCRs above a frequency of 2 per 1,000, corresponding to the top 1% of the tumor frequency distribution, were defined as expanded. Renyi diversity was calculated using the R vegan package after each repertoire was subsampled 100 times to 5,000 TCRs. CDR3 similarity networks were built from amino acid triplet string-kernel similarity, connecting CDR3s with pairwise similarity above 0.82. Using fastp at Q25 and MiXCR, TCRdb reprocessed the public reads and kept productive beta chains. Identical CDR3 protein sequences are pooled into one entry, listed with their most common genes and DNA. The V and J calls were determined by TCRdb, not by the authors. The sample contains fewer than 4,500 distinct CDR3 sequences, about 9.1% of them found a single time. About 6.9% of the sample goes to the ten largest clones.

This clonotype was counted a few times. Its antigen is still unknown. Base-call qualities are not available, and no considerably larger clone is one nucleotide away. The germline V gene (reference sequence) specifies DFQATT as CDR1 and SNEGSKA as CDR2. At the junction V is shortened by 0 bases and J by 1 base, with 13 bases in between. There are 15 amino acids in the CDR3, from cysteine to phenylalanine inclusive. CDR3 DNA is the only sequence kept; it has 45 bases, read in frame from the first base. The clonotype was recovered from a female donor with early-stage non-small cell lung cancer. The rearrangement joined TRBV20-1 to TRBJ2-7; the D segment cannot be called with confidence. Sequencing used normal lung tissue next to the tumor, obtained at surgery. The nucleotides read TGCAGTGCTAGAGAAGGTCACCATCCGTCCTACGAGCAGTACTTC. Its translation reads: CSAREGHHPSYEQYF.